Shown below are 8 T cell receptor beta chains from a single sample sequenced in a study of T cells in Graves' hyperthyroidism and ophthalmopathy (dated by TCRdb to 2018 to 2020). Libraries were built with multiplex PCR. Sequencing used an Illumina HiSeq 2000. TCR beta CDR3 regions were amplified from RNA transcripts. The first round of RT-PCR for the TCR CDR3 was performed with the HTBI primer set and the Qiagen OneStep RT-PCR kit. TCRdb handled the public reads itself, with Q25 trimming in fastp and clone calling in MiXCR, and kept productive beta chains. Rows with a matching CDR3 protein are joined into one entry that keeps the most common DNA and genes. The sample table contains fewer than 110,000 distinct CDR3 sequences; only one count was recorded for approximately 15% of them. About 42% of the sample lies in the top ten. The sequenced material came from blood. These receptors all come from a woman in her forties or fifties with Graves' hyperthyroidism.

This clonotype was seen ten or more times. The rearrangement uses TRBV6-1 and TRBJ2-7, with 8 bases that match TRBD1. V was pared by 7 bases and J by 0 bases, with 11 bases of the junction left unmatched. Germline V gives CDR1 MNHNS, CDR2 SASEGT. The CDR3 runs to 16 residues. The CDR3 spells CASTNSGQGDSYEQYF. In DNA form, the CDR3 reads TGTGCCAGCACCAACTCAGGACAGGGAGACTCCTACGAGCAGTACTTC.

Ten or more counts support this clonotype. The chain uses TRBV6-7 and TRBJ2-6; no definite D call. TRBV6-7 is recorded as an ORF, its role being uncertain. V was cut by 2 bases and J by 3 bases, with 14 bases left in between. The length of the CDR3 is 17 residues. The CDR3 DNA reads as TGTGCCAGCAGTTACACACGGGCATTGGATGGGGCCAACGTCCTGACTTTC. As protein: CASSYTRALDGANVLTF.

This clonotype was detected many times. V is TRBV7-6 and J is TRBJ1-4; D call uncertain. Trimming shortened V by 1 base and J by 8 bases, and 11 bases separated the two germline ends. This CDR3 spans 14 amino acids. CDR1 is SGHVS, CDR2 FNYEAQ, per germline. Here the CDR3 reads CASSLDWSGEKLFF. As DNA, the CDR3 is TGTGCCAGCAGCTTAGATTGGAGTGGGGAAAAACTGTTTTTT.

This clonotype was observed many times. V gene TRBV19 combines with J gene TRBJ2-3, with TRBD1 matching over 9 bases. The trim removed 5 bases at V and 6 bases at J, leaving 9 bases unmatched. The CDR3 is 15 residues long. Per germline, CDR1 LNHDA and CDR2 SQIVND (reference sequence). CDR3 sequence reads: CASSPDRGYKDTQYF. As DNA, the CDR3 is TGTGCCAGTAGTCCGGACAGGGGCTATAAGGATACGCAGTATTTT. Looking up the rest from reference TRBV19 and TRBJ2-3 gives the full variable domain: DGGITQSPKYLFRKEGQNVTLSCEQNLNHDAMYWYRQDPGQGLRLIYYSQIVNDFQKGDIAEGYSVSREKKESFPLTVTSAQKNPTAFYLCASSPDRGYKDTQYFGPGTRLTVL.

This clonotype was counted at least ten times. The chain links TRBV28 to TRBJ1-1; D not resolved. This CDR3 is 13 amino acids long. Between the trimmed V and J ends, which lost 1 base and 4 bases, there was a span of 7 bases. Germline V gene sequence: CDR1 MDHEN, CDR2 SYDVKM. The DNA of the CDR3 is TGTGCCAGCAGTTTATCAAGGACCACTGAAGCTTTCTTT. Amino acids: CASSLSRTTEAFF.

Only a few counts were recorded for this clonotype. The chain recombines TRBV29-1 with TRBJ2-1; maybe TRBD2 (6 bases). The CDR3 has 13 amino acids. V dropped 6 bases and J dropped 4 bases, with 13 bases sitting between them. The V gene's germline CDR1 is SQVTM and CDR2 ANQGSEA. The CDR3 loop is CSVARGLYNEQFF. CDR3 DNA sequence: TGCAGCGTGGCTAGGGGACTTTACAATGAGCAGTTCTTC.

Many counts were recorded for this clonotype. This chain links TRBV7-9 with TRBJ2-1; a possible D gene is TRBD2 (5 bases). V was trimmed by 5 bases and J by 3 bases, leaving 11 bases between them. Germline-derived CDR1 and CDR2 are SEHNR and FQNEAQ (reference sequence). The CDR3 has 14 residues. The CDR3 DNA reads TGTGCCAGCAGCCCGAGGACTGGCTACAATGAGCAGTTCTTC. Translated, it gives CASSPRTGYNEQFF.

In this sample, this clonotype turned up many times. A junction boundary mismatches the germline segment, possibly from a read error. The chain couples TRBV5-1 to TRBJ2-1, with TRBD1 identical over 8 bases. The CDR3 loop spans 15 amino acids. Germline values: CDR1 SGHRS, CDR2 YFSETQ. In DNA, the CDR3 is TGTGCCAGCAGCCCAGACAGGGGTTCCTACAATGAGCAGTTCTTC. This codes for CASSPDRGSYNEQFF.